Below, 23 T cell receptor beta chains from the same sample are listed, as sequenced in a study of graft-versus-host responses after intestinal transplantation. Antigens for these TCRs are unknown. Sequencing used immunoSEQ multiplex PCR; TCRdb keeps in-frame clones, though not all of them. The repertoire holds more than 95,000 clones, roughly 87% seen once, with around 0.96% in the top ten. Sequencing was performed on unstimulated CD4+ T cells sorted from spleen or lymph node cells, taken before intestinal transplant. These receptors all come from a human donor who received an intestinal transplant.

In this sample, this clone turned up once. This chain links TRBV9 with TRBJ2-7; D possibly uses TRBD1 or TRBD2 (6 bases each). V was trimmed by 0 bases and J by 2 bases, leaving 12 bases between them. In germline, CDR1 is SGDLS, CDR2 YYNGEE. The CDR3 consists of 15 residues. The CDR3 sequence is CASSVVPGATYEQYF. CDR3 nucleotide sequence: TGTGCCAGCAGCGTAGTCCCGGGGGCCACCTACGAGCAGTACTTC.

V is TRBV11-3 and J is TRBJ2-7, with D perhaps matching TRBD1 or TRBD2 (6 bases each). CDR1 and CDR2 (germline): SGHNT, YENEEA. The CDR3 totals 15 residues. V lost 5 bases to trimming and J lost 7 bases, with 21 bases between them. The CDR3 nucleotides are TGTGCCAGCAGCGATGCCGGGACATCGGAGGGGGAGCAGTACTTC. This sequence encodes CASSDAGTSEGEQYF.

The rearrangement links TRBV6-5 to TRBJ1-6; TRBD1 aligns across 8 bases. Germline V gene lookup returns CDR1 MNHEY and CDR2 SVGAGI. This CDR3 comprises 15 residues. V dropped 0 bases and J dropped 13; count of bases not matched to a gene: 8. In DNA, the CDR3 is TGTGCCAGCAGTTACTCTGGGCAGGGGGCTATCCCCCTCCACTTT. Its translation: CASSYSGQGAIPLHF.

This rearrangement joins TRBV19 to TRBJ2-1; 9 bases fit TRBD2. Germline V gives CDR1 LNHDA, CDR2 SQIVND (reference sequence). The CDR3 sequence is 15 residues long. V dropped 1 base and J dropped 7; count of bases not matched to a gene: 5. DNA of the CDR3: TGTGCCAGTAGTATAGCGCGGGAGGGACGGAATGAGCAGTTCTTC. Its translation: CASSIAREGRNEQFF.

The V call is TRBV5-5, the J call TRBJ2-7, with a weak D call TRBD1 (5 bases). V was pared by 0 bases and J by 3 bases, with 10 bases between. Per germline, CDR1 SGHKS and CDR2 YYEKEE (reference sequence). The CDR3 loop spans 14 amino acids. Here the CDR3 reads CASSLEQGGYEQYF. The CDR3 DNA is TGTGCCAGCAGCTTGGAGCAGGGTGGCTACGAGCAGTACTTC. Drawing the rest from reference TRBV5-5 and TRBJ2-7, the complete variable domain is DAGVTQSPTHLIKTRGQQVTLRCSPISGHKSVSWYQQVLGQGPQFIFQYYEKEERGRGNFPDRFSARQFPNYSSELNVNALLLGDSALYLCASSLEQGGYEQYFGPGTRLTVT.

Of note for this clone: At one of its ends the junction is not consistent with the germline gene, which may arise from a read error. The chain uses TRBV5-6 and TRBJ1-5; weak D call: TRBD1 (6 bases). Germline CDR1 SGHDT, CDR2 YYEEEE. There are 15 residues in the CDR3. DNA for the CDR3: TGTGCCCGCAGCTCCGGGGGGGGGCGCGGTCAGCCCCAGCATTTT. It encodes CARSSGGGRGQPQHF.

The chain recombines TRBV5-6 with TRBJ1-5; 7 bases map to TRBD1. The CDR3 spans 14 residues. J gave up 7 bases and V 2 bases, and 6 bases lay outside the gene matches. Looked up from germline, CDR1 is SGHDT and CDR2 is YYEEEE. CDR3 loop: CASSLNRGMQPQHF. The DNA for the CDR3 is TGTGCCAGCAGCTTAAACAGGGGAATGCAGCCCCAGCATTTT.

The V and J genes are TRBV6-1 and TRBJ2-5, with 8 bases identical to TRBD1. The CDR3 runs to 16 residues. The V and J ends lost 0 bases and 4 bases, in that order; junction bases with no gene match: 7. CDR1 is MNHNS and CDR2 is SASEGT in the germline V gene. CDR3 DNA: TGTGCCAGCAGTGAAGCGGGTGGGACAGGATCAGAGACCCAGTACTTC. Its protein is CASSEAGGTGSETQYF.

This chain links TRBV6-5 with TRBJ1-1, with D tentatively TRBD1 (6 bases). The V gene's germline CDR1 is MNHEY and CDR2 SVGAGI. Between the trimmed V and J ends, which lost 1 base and 7 bases, there was a span of 19 bases. The length of the CDR3 is 16 residues. The CDR3 spells CASSYFSLTGRLEAFF. The CDR3 DNA reads as TGTGCCAGCAGTTACTTCTCCCTGACAGGTCGGCTTGAAGCTTTCTTT.

The genes are TRBV6-5 and TRBJ1-1; possible D gene TRBD1, 6 bases. The length of the CDR3 is 13 residues. With 7 bases removed from V and 5 bases from J, the gap between germline ends came to 14 bases. The V gene's germline CDR1 is MNHEY and CDR2 SVGAGI. CDR3 region: CASTKGGGTEAFF. The DNA for the CDR3 is TGTGCCAGCACGAAAGGGGGGGGGACTGAAGCTTTCTTT.

The rearrangement joins TRBV4-1 to TRBJ1-4; 7 bases fit TRBD1. Germline assignment: CDR1 MGHRA and CDR2 YSYEKL. The CDR3 covers 15 residues. The V gene end was trimmed by 3 bases and the J gene end by 3 bases; junction bases not matched to a gene: 4. In DNA form, the CDR3 reads TGCGCCAGCAGCCAGGGACAGTCAGCTAATGAAAAACTGTTTTTT. Translation gives CASSQGQSANEKLFF.

The V and J genes are TRBV11-2 and TRBJ2-1; D is undetermined. The germline gives CDR1 SGHAT, CDR2 FQNNGV. Trimming removed 5 bases from V and 2 bases from J, with 10 bases in between. CDR3 length: 14 amino acids. The CDR3 region is CASSASRPYNEQFF. In DNA, the CDR3 is TGTGCCAGCAGCGCCTCACGGCCCTACAATGAGCAGTTCTTC.

This chain joins TRBV7-9 and TRBJ2-5, with TRBD2 identical over 8 bases. V was clipped by 5 bases and J by 5 bases; unmatched bases: 4. CDR1 is SEHNR, CDR2 FQNEAQ, per germline (reference sequence). This CDR3 region has 13 residues. The CDR3 reads CASSLRGGETQYF. Written as DNA, the CDR3 is TGTGCCAGCAGCCTCCGGGGGGGGGAGACCCAGTACTTC.

The V call is TRBV6-1, the J call TRBJ2-7; D perhaps matches TRBD1 (6 bases). The CDR3 is made up of 14 amino acids. Trimming pared 6 bases from V and 2 bases from J, leaving 14 bases between. Per the germline V gene, CDR1 is MNHNS and CDR2 is SASEGT. The CDR3 coding sequence is TGTGCCAGCAGACCCGGACAGCACCCCTACGAGCAGTACTTC. Its translation: CASRPGQHPYEQYF.

By its share, this clone is medium-sized. The rearrangement links TRBV18 to TRBJ2-7; D might be TRBD1 (6 bases). Germline CDR1 and CDR2: KGHSH and LQKENI. The germline V and J ends were trimmed by 5 bases and 3 bases, with 20 bases remaining between them. There are 16 residues in the CDR3. DNA for the CDR3: TGTGCCAGCTCATACCACGTTCCGCAGGGGATCTACGAGCAGTACTTC. Translation gives CASSYHVPQGIYEQYF.

The V call is TRBV11-2, the J call TRBJ2-7; 10 bases fit TRBD1. The CDR3 totals 14 residues. Germline V gives CDR1 SGHAT, CDR2 FQNNGV. Trimming at V came to 4 bases and at J to 4 bases, leaving 4 bases not matched to a gene. The chain's CDR3 is CASSSGQGEYEQYF. CDR3 sequence (DNA): TGTGCCAGCAGCTCTGGACAGGGGGAGTACGAGCAGTACTTC.

This sequence joins TRBV7-3 and TRBJ2-1; no definite D call. V lost 4 bases and J lost 0, with 13 bases in between. CDR1 and CDR2 (germline): SGHTA, FQGTGA. The CDR3 length is 16 residues. CDR3 region: CASSSVPSSSYNEQFF. CDR3 nucleotide sequence: TGTGCCAGCAGCTCGGTCCCGTCAAGCTCCTACAATGAGCAGTTCTTC.

This chain uses TRBV7-3 with TRBJ2-5; D is ambiguous. Trimming shortened V by 0 bases and J by 5 bases, and 7 bases separated the two germline ends. This CDR3 spans 13 amino acids. The germline CDR1 and CDR2 sequences are SGHTA and FQGTGA. Here the CDR3 DNA reads TGTGCCAGCAGCTTAACTGGGATGGAGACCCAGTACTTC. As protein: CASSLTGMETQYF.

The J gene is TRBJ1-2, the V gene TRBV4-1; D possibly corresponds to TRBD1 (5 bases). CDR1 MGHRA and CDR2 YSYEKL come from the germline V gene. V lost 0 bases, J lost 3 bases, and 11 bases lay in between. The CDR3 is 15 amino acids. CDR3 nucleotides: TGCGCCAGCAGCCAAGAACCCCTCAGGGACTATGGCTACACCTTC. Its translation is CASSQEPLRDYGYTF.

The chain combines TRBV7-3 with TRBJ2-7, with 9 bases lining up with TRBD1. In germline, CDR1 is SGHTA, CDR2 FQGTGA. The CDR3 runs to 14 residues. The junction had 7 bases not matched to a gene; V was cut back by 5 bases and J by 5 bases. CDR3: CASSATGTGNEQYF. As DNA, the CDR3 is TGTGCCAGCAGCGCCACCGGGACAGGGAACGAGCAGTACTTC.

The V call is TRBV5-1, the J call TRBJ2-1, with 12 positions matching TRBD2. The CDR3 runs 18 residues. V was clipped by 4 bases and J by 2 bases; unmatched bases: 10. The germline CDR1 and CDR2 sequences are SGHRS and YFSETQ. CDR3 protein: CASSPATSGGPPYNEQFF. The CDR3 coding sequence is TGCGCCAGCAGCCCTGCGACTAGCGGGGGCCCCCCCTACAATGAGCAGTTCTTC. Looking up the rest from reference TRBV5-1 and TRBJ2-1 gives the full variable domain: KAGVTQTPRYLIKTRGQQVTLSCSPISGHRSVSWYQQTPGQGLQFLFEYFSETQRNKGNFPGRFSGRQFSNSRSEMNVSTLELGDSALYLCASSPATSGGPPYNEQFFGPGTRLTVL.

There are a few counts of this clone. This chain uses TRBV11-2 with TRBJ2-2, with D perhaps TRBD1 (5 bases). Germline-derived CDR1 and CDR2 are SGHAT and FQNNGV. The CDR3 spans 14 residues. The V end was cut by 2 bases, the J end by 4 bases, with 8 bases between. The CDR3 loop reads CASSLYRSTGELFF. The CDR3 coding sequence is TGTGCCAGCAGCTTATACAGGAGCACCGGGGAGCTGTTTTTT.

The genes are TRBV9 and TRBJ2-3; D gene unclear. V was trimmed by 0 bases and J by 5 bases, leaving 10 bases between them. CDR1 and CDR2 (germline): SGDLS, YYNGEE. The CDR3 runs to 14 residues. CDR3 in DNA: TGTGCCAGCAGCGTAGCGCAAAACCTAGATACGCAGTATTTT. Protein sequence: CASSVAQNLDTQYF.